This entry concerns a single T cell receptor beta chain. Its antigen remains unidentified. No much larger clonotype is one base removed from it; base qualities were not supplied. Library method: the immunoSEQ multiplex PCR assay. For the multiplex PCR, a mixture combining 60 forward primers for TCR Vbeta segments and 13 reverse primers for TCR Jbeta segments was used. The CDR3 region of rearranged TCR beta genes was amplified from genomic DNA with a multiplex PCR assay. The amplified TCR beta libraries were sequenced on the Illumina HiSeq System as 87-base-pair reads. On the study's bioinformatics: Across the 670 or so repertoires, a later analysis counted 75 million to 90 million unique TCR beta chains, 9.5 million to 13 million of which were shared by at least two donors. Raw reads were error-corrected and collapsed into unique sequences by a nearest-neighbor algorithm in which closely related sequences were merged to remove PCR and sequencing errors. CDR3 sequences were aligned to IMGT reference sequences to assign V, D and J gene segments. For a sequence to be retained, a match of at least six nucleotides to both a V gene segment and a J gene segment was required. A rearrangement was called productive if the CDR3 had no stop codons and remained in frame with V and J, and every other rearrangement was called non-productive. Following IMGT convention, CDR3 was defined as the stretch from the second conserved V-encoded cysteine up to the conserved J-encoded phenylalanine. In an earlier analysis of 550 to 650 of the donors, sequences lacking an unambiguous match to a single V gene segment were excluded. An earlier analysis of just under 600 of the donors called V segments functional above 56.7% productive rearrangements and segregating when the between-donor standard deviation exceeded 5%. A statistical classification framework was built for diagnosing cytomegalovirus status from the catalog of TCR beta chain sequences. V and J gene assignment, in a later analysis, came from comparing TCR nucleotide sequences with IMGT/GENE-DB human TR gene sequences. In a later analysis, CDR3 sequences and most-parsimonious VDJ recombination scenarios were assigned using the TCRdist pipeline. In a later analysis, each TCR beta chain was defined by its CDR3 amino acid sequence together with its V-gene family, and reads lacking a unique V-gene family were excluded. To address suspected cross-contamination and a sequencing artifact, a later analysis removed several hundred highly shared, low-generation-probability nucleotide sequences. In a later analysis, a clonal expansion index was calculated for each public chain from normalized within-repertoire ranks of inferred template counts. A later analysis computed generation probabilities with a VDJ recombination model fitted to out-of-frame rearrangements, and checked the results against IGoR. In a later analysis, TCR-TCR, TCR-HLA and TCR-CMV co-occurrence was scored with hypergeometric tests, and a repertoire-size bias correction was applied to TCR pairs. False discovery rates were estimated in a later analysis by permuting HLA or CMV assignments 20 times. A later analysis grouped co-occurring TCRs with DBSCAN, adding TCRdist sequence similarity when clustering within HLA-allele-positive subsets. Repertoires with fewer than 30,000 or more than 120,000 public chains were left out of co-occurrence clustering, as were about 5 repertoires with anomalous nucleotide sharing. As stored in TCRdb, this immuneACCESS dataset retains in-frame rearrangements with V and J assigned. A fraction of the clones does not appear; measured against another copy, unresolved V genes explain less than half of the discrepancy, and the remainder lacks a known reason. From that table come the V and J calls and clone size; the DNA was used to work out D and trimming. This sample is represented by under 200,000 clones; just under 80% of them were singletons. Roughly 1.3% of the sample goes to the ten largest clones.

These data are taken from a study of cytomegalovirus exposure and HLA in healthy donors listed by TCRdb under 2017. For the study in its entirety: An earlier analysis of 587 of the donors reported about 250 Gb of sequence data and more than 90 million unique TCR beta sequences from some 180 million T cells. An early release that covered 500 to 800 HLA-typed donors contained approximately 300 gigabases of sequencing data and about 84 million unique TCR sequences. Among the roughly 400 genotyped donors, 81% belonged to the genetic ancestry cluster associated with self-reported Caucasian donors. The study aimed to test whether cataloging public T cell receptors could reveal signatures of past pathogen exposure. The study profiled the T cell repertoires of under 850 subjects by immunosequencing and related them to cytomegalovirus serostatus. Besides the first cohort of 666 subjects, a separate validation cohort made up of 90 to 150 different subjects was used. To predict cytomegalovirus infection status, the study combined high-throughput TCR immunosequencing, statistical association of individual TCRs with disease status, and machine learning. In a later analysis, previously published TCR beta repertoires from 500 to 750 donors were re-analyzed and high-resolution HLA genotyping was added so that TCR occurrence patterns could be studied. Rather than using new phenotypic data, the later analysis identified candidate immune exposures from TCR beta sequences and from how often those sequences occurred across donors. An earlier analysis of 450 to 750 of the donors used high-throughput TCR beta sequencing to judge whether each TCR beta V gene segment behaved as functional or pseudogenic. Donor age, sex, ethnicity and CMV serostatus were compiled alongside the repertoire data. A later genetic analysis took genome-wide SNP genotypes for about three fifths of the roughly 700 donors and used that subset as a discovery cohort. Every discovery cohort repertoire had been produced on one sequencing platform. HLA typing covered class I and class II loci at four-digit resolution. The number of typed donors differed by locus: roughly 629-640 for A, B, C, DRB1 and DQB1; approximately 520 for DQA1; fewer than 610 for DPA1; and around 470 for DPB1. Roughly five DR-DQ haplotypes were treated as single units for association and clustering because of strong linkage in the cohort. Among 350 to 400 genotyped donors of the cohort, an average of approximately 230,000 unique TCR beta nucleotide sequences were sequenced per donor, roughly 20% of them non-productive.

What the study reported, not specific to this receptor: In this cohort, only TCR beta chains were sequenced, and detectable features were limited by the absence of alpha or paired-chain data. A later analysis found that TCR association rates varied across HLA loci, with DRB1 alleles showing the most associated TCRs and HLA-C alleles the fewest. Several of the top co-occurrence clusters appeared to be linked to parvovirus B19, influenza, CMV and Epstein-Barr virus, according to a later analysis. Specific HLA alleles were associated with roughly 16,000 TCR beta sequences at a false discovery rate of 0.05 in a later analysis. Over 15 rarely observed V segments, including chromosome 9 orphons, were excluded from the earlier analysis of approximately 500 of the donors because counts were too low. The only immune exposure information available for the cohort was CMV serostatus. Compared with equally common non-associated chains, HLA-associated TCR beta chains in a later analysis were more clonally expanded and had lower generation probabilities. An association between a missense DCLRE1C variant and V-gene and J-gene trimming of TCR beta chains was found in a later genetic analysis and replicated in an independent cohort. In both the original and validation cohorts, the classifier was reported to diagnose cytomegalovirus status with high specificity and sensitivity. An earlier analysis of approximately 500 of the donors showed that most TCR beta V segments appeared in productive rearrangements either about 87% or about 30% of the time, which broadly matched IMGT annotations. A later genetic analysis reported fewer N-insertions in productive TCRs among donors in an Asian-associated ancestry cluster than the roughly 720-donor mean. Sequencing depth was assumed to be roughly uniform across donors in the presence/absence analyses, though that assumption may not hold. The 87-base-pair reads could not distinguish some IMGT-functional V segments, including TRBV6-2 and TRBV6-3, so those segments were excluded. In the study, 150 to 200 TCR beta chains were listed as associated with cytomegalovirus. A further reported finding was that TCR beta sequences accurately predicted the HLA-A and HLA-B alleles for most subjects in the first cohort. The sequencing pipeline was judged likely to have produced a cluster of highly shared sequence variants as a technical artifact. In a later analysis, most CMV-associated TCR beta chains were found to appear HLA-restricted, with HLA associations seemingly driven largely by CMV exposure. While some public TCRs were present in many individuals, most TCR sequences turned up only very rarely across donors. In vitro tests confirmed that three of the cytomegalovirus-associated TCR beta chains recognize cytomegalovirus antigens. Linkage disequilibrium might explain the correlated functional status among segregating V segments, but an unknown experimental factor could not be excluded. It was suggested by the authors that the approach could potentially be generalized to other disease states and immunological phenotypes. Because HLA typing was unavailable for some donors at each locus, only the typed subset was used in association tests. When HLA alleles, especially DR and DQ, strongly co-occurred, attributing TCR associations to individual alleles was difficult.

CDR1 and CDR2 were assigned from the germline V gene as MDHEN and SYDVKM. Including the terminal cysteine and phenylalanine, the CDR3 comprises 15 residues. Just CDR3 DNA is preserved here, 45 bases in frame from base 1. Trimming takes 6 bases off V and 2 bases off J; junction bases not matched to a gene: 5. The cohort comprised fewer than 700 healthy bone marrow donors. All cohort members were sampled while nominally healthy, although unrecorded immune exposures were likely present. The donor tested CMV seronegative, placing the donor among the 350 or so seronegative members of the cohort. A peripheral blood sample was provided by each donor, and peripheral blood mononuclear cells were used for TCR beta sequencing. The Qiagen DNeasy Blood Extraction Kit was used to extract genomic DNA from the blood cell samples.

The material sequenced was PBMCs. The sequence derives from a man aged 25 to 45 in good health and CMV-seronegative. The receptor chain draws on TRBV28 and TRBJ2-7, with 12 junctional bases fitting TRBD2. The CDR3 sequence is CASRTSGGLTYEQYF. The DNA sequence is as follows: TGTGCCAGCAGAACTAGCGGGGGGCTCACCTACGAGCAGTACTTC.